The rows below give T cell receptor beta chains drawn from one sample of a study of T-cell reconstitution after alpha-beta-depleted transplantation in children. TCRdb used MiXCR to reprocess the PCR reads, holding one entry per CDR3 protein. The sample yields 350,000 to 500,000 distinct CDR3 sequences, 43% seen once. Material: PBMCs, obtained before TCRalphabeta/CD19-depleted stem cell transplant. The origin of the receptors is a girl aged 2 to 9 with aplastic anemia, due to receive a stem cell transplant. Each CDR3 is given with its conserved first and last residue. Fields, in order: J gene, D gene, clone size, V gene, CDR3 DNA, CDR3 protein. D genes are given only for firm matches. Rows give clone size only sometimes, using once, few, many, or a class for an expanded clone.

j_call: TRBJ2-6
d_call: TRBD1
clone_size: -
v_call: TRBV9
cdr3_nt: TGTGCCAGCAGCGTAGCGGGACAGGGCCGGGCCAACGTCCTGACTTTC
cdr3_aa: CASSVAGQGRANVLTF

j_call: TRBJ2-7
d_call: -
clone_size: once
v_call: TRBV4-1
cdr3_nt: TGCGCCAGCAGCCAAGGCCACAGGGAAATCTACGAGCAGTACTTC
cdr3_aa: CASSQGHREIYEQYF

j_call: TRBJ2-2
d_call: -
clone_size: -
v_call: TRBV5-1
cdr3_nt: TGCGCCAGCAGAGCCAGGGGTGACACCGGGGAGCTGTTTTTT
cdr3_aa: CASRARGDTGELFF

j_call: TRBJ2-7
d_call: -
clone_size: -
v_call: TRBV20-1
cdr3_nt: TGCAGTGCTAGGAGAAGCACAACCTACGAGCAGTACTTC
cdr3_aa: CSARRSTTYEQYF

j_call: TRBJ2-5
d_call: TRBD2
clone_size: -
v_call: TRBV7-2
cdr3_nt: TGTGCCAGCAGCTTAGCTAGCGGGGGGGCTAAGACCCAGTACTTC
cdr3_aa: CASSLASGGAKTQYF

j_call: TRBJ2-5
d_call: -
clone_size: few
v_call: TRBV20-1
cdr3_nt: TGCAGTGCCATGAATGGGGGGACGTCGCAAGAGACCCAGTACTTC
cdr3_aa: CSAMNGGTSQETQYF

j_call: TRBJ1-2
d_call: -
clone_size: many
v_call: TRBV9
cdr3_nt: TGTGCCAGCAGCGTAGCTTACAACTATGGCTACACCTTC
cdr3_aa: CASSVAYNYGYTF

j_call: TRBJ2-1
d_call: TRBD2
clone_size: -
v_call: TRBV7-8
cdr3_nt: TGTGCCAGCAGCTCCAACTCCCTTCTAGCGGAAAGCTCCTACAATGAGCAGTTCTTC
cdr3_aa: CASSSNSLLAESSYNEQFF

j_call: TRBJ2-7
d_call: -
clone_size: few
v_call: TRBV28
cdr3_nt: TGTGCCAGCAGCTTCCCCCAGGCGGCCTACGAGCAGTACTTC
cdr3_aa: CASSFPQAAYEQYF

j_call: TRBJ2-5
d_call: -
clone_size: -
v_call: TRBV6-2/TRBV6-3
cdr3_nt: TGTGCCAGCAGTTTACGTCAGCAGCCGAAGGAGACCCAGTACTTC
cdr3_aa: CASSLRQQPKETQYF

j_call: TRBJ1-2
d_call: -
clone_size: many
v_call: TRBV27
cdr3_nt: TGTGCCAGCAGTTTGAGGGGGGAAGGAGTTGGCTACACCTTC
cdr3_aa: CASSLRGEGVGYTF

j_call: TRBJ1-2
d_call: -
clone_size: -
v_call: TRBV5-6
cdr3_nt: TGTGCCAGCGGCCCAGGGCTCGTTGGGTTGGGTGGCTACACCTTC
cdr3_aa: CASGPGLVGLGGYTF

j_call: TRBJ2-7
d_call: TRBD1
clone_size: -
v_call: TRBV6-2/TRBV6-3
cdr3_nt: TGTGCCAGCAGTTACTCAGGGACAGGGGCGCCCTACGAGCAGTACTTC
cdr3_aa: CASSYSGTGAPYEQYF

j_call: TRBJ2-5
d_call: TRBD2
clone_size: -
v_call: TRBV10-1
cdr3_nt: TGCGCCAGCAGTGACGGTAGCGGGAGGATTGCAGAGACCCAGTACTTC
cdr3_aa: CASSDGSGRIAETQYF

j_call: TRBJ1-2
d_call: -
clone_size: many
v_call: TRBV5-1
cdr3_nt: TGCGCCAGCAGCATTGCCGGGACACCTCCTTCTAACTATGGCTACACCTTC
cdr3_aa: CASSIAGTPPSNYGYTF

j_call: TRBJ2-7
d_call: TRBD2
clone_size: -
v_call: TRBV27
cdr3_nt: TGTGCCAGCAGTTTACTGAGGGCGGGAGGGGTAGACGAGCAGTACTTC
cdr3_aa: CASSLLRAGGVDEQYF

j_call: TRBJ1-1
d_call: -
clone_size: -
v_call: TRBV12-3/TRBV12-4
cdr3_nt: TGTGCCAGCAGTTTAGCGGGTCAAACTGAAGCTTTCTTT
cdr3_aa: CASSLAGQTEAFF

j_call: TRBJ2-7
d_call: -
clone_size: once
v_call: TRBV5-1
cdr3_nt: TGCGCCAGCAGCGTAAGAGGAGGGGACGAGCAGTACTTC
cdr3_aa: CASSVRGGDEQYF

j_call: TRBJ2-2
d_call: -
clone_size: -
v_call: TRBV6-5
cdr3_nt: TGTGCCAGCAGTTACTCGGTCTTGGGGCCCACCGGGGAGCTGTTTTTT
cdr3_aa: CASSYSVLGPTGELFF

j_call: TRBJ2-7
d_call: -
clone_size: many
v_call: TRBV20-1
cdr3_nt: TGCAGTGCTTGCTCCGGGACTTCGTCCCTCGAGCAGTACTTC
cdr3_aa: CSACSGTSSLEQYF

j_call: TRBJ2-1
d_call: -
clone_size: -
v_call: TRBV28
cdr3_nt: TGTGCCAGCACCGGGGGGCGGGTGCTCTACAATGAGCAGTTCTTC
cdr3_aa: CASTGGRVLYNEQFF

j_call: TRBJ1-3
d_call: TRBD1
clone_size: -
v_call: TRBV5-1
cdr3_nt: TGCGCCAGCAGCTCTGACAGGGCTACTGGAAACACCATATATTTT
cdr3_aa: CASSSDRATGNTIYF

j_call: TRBJ1-6
d_call: -
clone_size: -
v_call: TRBV20-1
cdr3_nt: TGCAGTGCTCCAGCCTGGGACATCGCTCCCACTTCACCCCTCCACTTT
cdr3_aa: CSAPAWDIAPTSPLHF

j_call: TRBJ2-5
d_call: -
clone_size: -
v_call: TRBV24-1
cdr3_nt: TGTGCCACCAGAGGGACGGACCAAGAGACCCAGTACTTC
cdr3_aa: CATRGTDQETQYF

j_call: TRBJ2-3
d_call: -
clone_size: -
v_call: TRBV29-1
cdr3_nt: TGCAGCGTTGTAGGTCAGGGTAAAGGGACAGATACGCAGTATTTT
cdr3_aa: CSVVGQGKGTDTQYF

j_call: TRBJ2-5
d_call: -
clone_size: -
v_call: TRBV7-2
cdr3_nt: TGTGCCAGCAGCTTAGAATTTGCGGCCCGACAAGAGACCCAGTACTTC
cdr3_aa: CASSLEFAARQETQYF

j_call: TRBJ2-7
d_call: -
clone_size: few
v_call: TRBV28
cdr3_nt: TGTGCCAGCCGCAGGGGAGGGGCGCACGAGCAGTACTTC
cdr3_aa: CASRRGGAHEQYF

j_call: TRBJ1-2
d_call: -
clone_size: -
v_call: TRBV13
cdr3_nt: TGTGCCAGCAGCCCCTGGAGGGATAACTATGGCTACACCTTC
cdr3_aa: CASSPWRDNYGYTF

j_call: TRBJ2-4
d_call: -
clone_size: -
v_call: TRBV10-3
cdr3_nt: TGTGCCATCAGTGAGGACCCGGCCAAAAACATTCAGTACTTC
cdr3_aa: CAISEDPAKNIQYF

j_call: TRBJ1-1
d_call: -
clone_size: -
v_call: TRBV20-1
cdr3_nt: TGCAGTGCGTTGAACAAGAACACTGAAGCTTTCTTT
cdr3_aa: CSALNKNTEAFF

j_call: TRBJ2-1
d_call: TRBD2
clone_size: -
v_call: TRBV5-1
cdr3_nt: TGCGCCAGCAGCTTGAGGCCTAGCGGGGTCTACAATGAGCAGTTCTTC
cdr3_aa: CASSLRPSGVYNEQFF

j_call: TRBJ2-5
d_call: -
clone_size: -
v_call: TRBV7-9
cdr3_nt: TGTGCCAGCAGCCCTAGGACAGCAGAGACCCAGTACTTC
cdr3_aa: CASSPRTAETQYF

j_call: TRBJ2-7
d_call: -
clone_size: many
v_call: TRBV12-3/TRBV12-4
cdr3_nt: TGTGCCAGCAGTTTTAACTGGTACTACGAGCAGTACTTC
cdr3_aa: CASSFNWYYEQYF

j_call: TRBJ2-7
d_call: TRBD2
clone_size: few
v_call: TRBV12-3/TRBV12-4
cdr3_nt: TGTGCCAGCAGCCCGGGACTAGCGATCGACGAGCAGTACTTC
cdr3_aa: CASSPGLAIDEQYF

j_call: TRBJ2-1
d_call: TRBD2
clone_size: -
v_call: TRBV5-1
cdr3_nt: TGCGCCAGCGGACTAGCGCGAGGGGTCGATGAGCAGTTCTTC
cdr3_aa: CASGLARGVDEQFF

j_call: TRBJ2-1
d_call: -
clone_size: many
v_call: TRBV12-3/TRBV12-4
cdr3_nt: TGTGCCAGCAGTTTAGCGGGGACTGTTATTTCCTACAATGAGCAGTTCTTC
cdr3_aa: CASSLAGTVISYNEQFF

j_call: TRBJ2-3
d_call: TRBD1
clone_size: few
v_call: TRBV11-3
cdr3_nt: TGTGCCAGCAGCATGGACAGGGCCACAGATACGCAGTATTTT
cdr3_aa: CASSMDRATDTQYF

j_call: TRBJ2-2
d_call: -
clone_size: once
v_call: TRBV5-1
cdr3_nt: TGCGCCAGCAGCTTTGGGGGGAACGCCGGGGAGCTGTTTTTT
cdr3_aa: CASSFGGNAGELFF

j_call: TRBJ1-1
d_call: -
clone_size: -
v_call: TRBV7-2
cdr3_nt: TGTGCCAGCGCTCGGCAACGGGGCACTGAAGCTTTCTTT
cdr3_aa: CASARQRGTEAFF

j_call: TRBJ1-1
d_call: -
clone_size: many
v_call: TRBV10-3
cdr3_nt: TGTGCCATCAGTGAGGGGGCGCTGGTCAATGAAGCTTTCTTT
cdr3_aa: CAISEGALVNEAFF

j_call: TRBJ1-1
d_call: -
clone_size: many
v_call: TRBV20-1
cdr3_nt: TGCAGTGCTAGAGAAGGGGGGAGGACTGAAGCTTTCTTT
cdr3_aa: CSAREGGRTEAFF

j_call: TRBJ2-7
d_call: -
clone_size: -
v_call: TRBV4-1
cdr3_nt: TGCGCCAGCAGCCAGTTCTTGGGGGGCTCCTACGAGCAGTACTTC
cdr3_aa: CASSQFLGGSYEQYF